This T cell receptor beta chain emerged from a study of blood T cell repertoires in COVID-19. The repertoire was sequenced with immunoSEQ multiplex PCR; TCRdb's copy has only in-frame clones and lacks some. The data contain roughly 400,000 clones, around nine tenths of them singletons. With 0 bases removed from V and 1 base from J, the gap between germline ends came to 12 bases. Germline V gene sequence: CDR1 SQVTM, CDR2 ANQGSEA. This CDR3 has 15 residues. The chain carries TRBV29-1 and TRBJ2-5; the D gene is possibly TRBD2 (6 bases). This receptor was taken from a woman between 18 and 29 years old who had been exposed to COVID-19. Sequenced sample: PBMCs or T cells enriched from blood (not recorded which). The CDR3 region has the DNA TGCAGCGTTGAAGATACGCGGGGCTTCCAAGAGACCCAGTACTTC. Protein product: CSVEDTRGFQETQYF.